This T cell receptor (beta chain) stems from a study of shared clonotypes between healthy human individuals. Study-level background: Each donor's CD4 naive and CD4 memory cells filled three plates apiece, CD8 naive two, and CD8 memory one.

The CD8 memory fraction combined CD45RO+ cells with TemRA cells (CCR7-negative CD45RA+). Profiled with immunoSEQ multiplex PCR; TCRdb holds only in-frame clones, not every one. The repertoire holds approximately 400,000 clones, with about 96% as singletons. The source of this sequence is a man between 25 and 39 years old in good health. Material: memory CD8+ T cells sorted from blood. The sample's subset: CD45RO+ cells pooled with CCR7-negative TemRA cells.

The CDR3 nucleotides are TGCGCCAGCAGCTTACAGGGGAACGAGCAGTACTTC. Protein product: CASSLQGNEQYF. This chain uses TRBV5-1 with TRBJ2-7; 7 nucleotides align to TRBD1. The CDR3 loop spans 12 amino acids. V lost 2 bases and J lost 5; bases outside the gene matches: 1. CDR1 and CDR2 from the germline V gene are SGHRS and YFSETQ.